What follows are 5 T cell receptor beta chains derived from one specimen sequenced in a study of shared clonotypes between healthy human individuals. TCRdb's table, derived via immunoSEQ multiplex PCR, lists solely in-frame clones and lacks some. There are over a million clones in the sample; about three quarters occur only once, and roughly 1.4% lies in the top ten. The source material was memory CD4+ T cells sorted from blood. Subset meaning: CD45RA-negative fraction. The receptors stem from a man younger than 35 in good health.

The table lists this clone with a few counts. The V and J genes are TRBV25-1 and TRBJ2-3; D call uncertain. Per germline, CDR1 MGHDK and CDR2 SYGVNS. V dropped 8 bases and J dropped 2 bases, with 17 bases sitting between them. The CDR3 is 15 amino acids. The CDR3 DNA reads TGTGCCAGCTCGTCAATCGGCACGAACACAGATACGCAGTATTTT. This gives the protein CASSSIGTNTDTQYF.

The rearrangement links TRBV28 to TRBJ1-5; perhaps TRBD1 as D (5 bases). The CDR3 is 15 amino acids. Deletions cut 5 bases from V and 2 bases from J, with 13 bases between. Germline values: CDR1 MDHEN, CDR2 SYDVKM. This CDR3 reads CASSVTDVGNQPQHF. As DNA, the CDR3 is TGTGCCAGCAGTGTGACAGACGTGGGCAATCAGCCCCAGCATTTT.

The V call is TRBV18, the J call TRBJ1-5; D is undetermined. The length of the CDR3 is 13 residues. The V gene lost 6 bases and the J gene lost 1 base, with 7 bases spanning the gap. Germline lookup yields CDR1 KGHSH and CDR2 LQKENI. CDR3 loop: CASSETSNQPQHF. The CDR3 nucleotides read TGTGCCAGCTCGGAGACAAGCAATCAGCCCCAGCATTTT.

Concerning this clone itself: A far larger clone is off by one base, so a read error is likely. The V and J genes are TRBV11-2 and TRBJ2-7, with 7 bases lining up with TRBD1. The germline V gene encodes CDR1 SGHAT and CDR2 FQNNGV. CDR3 length: 15 amino acids. CDR3 region: CAGSYLGQLTYEQYF. The CDR3 DNA reads as TGTGCCGGCAGCTACTTGGGACAGTTGACCTACGAGCAGTACTTC. Variable domain in full (rest from reference TRBV11-2 and TRBJ2-7): EAGVAQSPRYKIIEKRQSVAFWCNPISGHATLYWYQQILGQGPKLLIQFQNNGVVDDSQLPKDRFSAERLKGVDSTLKIQPAKLEDSAVYLCAGSYLGQLTYEQYFGPGTRLTVT.

The chain recombines TRBV6-1 with TRBJ1-5; D call uncertain. This CDR3 region has 13 residues. The germline gives CDR1 MNHNS, CDR2 SASEGT. The V gene lost 6 bases and the J gene lost 2 bases, with 8 bases spanning the gap. DNA for the CDR3: TGTGCCAGCAGCCTTTTCGGCAATCAGCCCCAGCATTTT. This codes for CASSLFGNQPQHF.